Presented here are 10 T cell receptor beta chains from one specimen sequenced in a study of T cells in Graves' hyperthyroidism and ophthalmopathy. TCR beta CDR3 regions were amplified from RNA transcripts. The TCR CDR3 first-round RT-PCR relied on the HTBI primer set. Each CDR3 protein is one row after TCRdb ran MiXCR on the multiplex PCR reads. The sample gives about 300,000 distinct CDR3 sequences, roughly 19% of which show up once; roughly 39% is in the top ten. Source material: blood. The receptors here all came from a man aged 45 to 65 with Graves' ophthalmopathy.

The chain carries TRBV7-2 and TRBJ1-1; maybe TRBD1 (5 bases). The V end lost 6 bases, the J end lost 0 bases, and 14 bases lay between the germline ends. The CDR3 is 15 amino acids. Germline V gene sequence: CDR1 SGHTA, CDR2 FQGNSA. The CDR3 DNA reads as TGTGCCAGCAGTACCCAAAGGGGACTGAACACTGAAGCTTTCTTT. This encodes CASSTQRGLNTEAFF. Combining the CDR3 with reference TRBV7-2 and TRBJ1-1 gives the whole variable domain GAGVSQSPSNKVTEKGKDVELRCDPISGHTALYWYRQSLGQGLEFLIYFQGNSAPDKSGLPSDRFSAERTGGSVSTLTIQRTQQEDSAVYLCASSTQRGLNTEAFFGQGTRLTVV.

This clonotype was seen ten or more times. This chain connects TRBV20-1 to TRBJ1-2; 11 nucleotides line up with TRBD1. The J segment lost 5 bases and the V segment lost 5 bases, leaving 10 bases of the junction unmatched. The CDR3 extends over 15 amino acids. Germline V lookup: CDR1 DFQATT, CDR2 SNEGSKA (reference sequence). CDR3 nucleotides: TGCAGTGCTTATACGACCCGGGACAGGGGGTATGGCTACACCTTC. As protein: CSAYTTRDRGYGYTF.

This chain links TRBV29-1 with TRBJ1-6, with a possible D match to TRBD1 (6 bases). The V gene lost 6 bases and the J gene lost 2 bases, with 8 bases spanning the gap. CDR1 and CDR2 from the germline V gene are SQVTM and ANQGSEA. This CDR3 comprises 13 residues. CDR3 sequence: CSVRQAYNSPLHF. DNA of the CDR3: TGCAGCGTCCGACAGGCCTATAATTCACCCCTCCACTTT.

This clonotype has just a few counts. The chain has TRBV20-1 and TRBJ2-7; 10 nucleotides align to TRBD2. This CDR3 contains 14 residues. Losses at the gene ends were 0 bases for V and 5 bases for J; bases not matched to a gene: 4. Germline values: CDR1 DFQATT, CDR2 SNEGSKA (reference sequence). Here the CDR3 reads CSARDASGRNEQYF. CDR3 DNA: TGCAGTGCTAGAGATGCTAGCGGGAGAAACGAGCAGTACTTC.

A few counts support this clonotype. The chain links TRBV6-1 to TRBJ2-7; D may be TRBD2 (6 bases). The CDR3 spans 15 residues. Trimming cost V 6 bases and J 2 bases, with 17 bases left between them. Per germline, CDR1 MNHNS and CDR2 SASEGT. The CDR3 nucleotides are TGTGCCAGCAGCGCGGCACCGGGGGATCCCTACGAGCAGTACTTC. This gives the protein CASSAAPGDPYEQYF.

This sequence joins TRBV15 and TRBJ1-5; D unclear. The CDR3 covers 15 residues. Looked up from germline, CDR1 is LNHNV and CDR2 is YYDKDF (reference sequence). Trimming removed 1 base from V and 2 bases from J, with 9 bases in between. DNA of the CDR3: TGTGCCACCAGCAGAGTGGGCGGGGGCAATCAGCCCCAGCATTTT. This gives the protein CATSRVGGGNQPQHF. Full variable domain (rest looked up from reference TRBV15 and TRBJ1-5): DAMVIQNPRYQVTQFGKPVTLSCSQTLNHNVMYWYQQKSSQAPKLLFHYYDKDFNNEADTPDNFQSRRPNTSFCFLDIRSPGLGDTAMYLCATSRVGGGNQPQHFGDGTRLSIL.

The chain uses TRBV7-9 and TRBJ1-2; 9 bases fit TRBD1. Germline V gene lookup returns CDR1 SEHNR and CDR2 FQNEAQ (reference sequence). The CDR3 has 15 residues. V was clipped by 4 bases and J by 7 bases; unmatched bases: 10. The CDR3: CASSSTGGEIGGYTF. DNA of the CDR3: TGTGCCAGCAGCTCGACAGGGGGGGAAATTGGTGGCTACACCTTC.

This clonotype was seen a handful of times. The J gene is TRBJ2-1, the V gene TRBV6-6; D is uncertain. V lost 0 bases and J lost 7, with 7 bases in between. The CDR3 contains 13 residues. CDR1 MNHNY and CDR2 SVGAGI come from the germline V gene (reference sequence). DNA of the CDR3: TGTGCCAGCAGTTACTCGCAGCAGAATGAGCAGTTCTTC. This encodes CASSYSQQNEQFF.

Many counts were recorded for this clonotype. This chain joins TRBV2 and TRBJ2-1; D remains ambiguous. V lost 7 bases and J 6 bases, leaving 4 bases between the germline ends. In germline, CDR1 is SNHLY, CDR2 FYNNEI. The CDR3 has 10 amino acids. CDR3 coding DNA: TGTGCCAGCAAGCTCAATGAGCAGTTCTTC. Amino acid sequence: CASKLNEQFF.

At least ten counts were recorded for this clonotype. CDR3 DNA: TGCAGTGGGCGCCCTGGACAGTCAGGCTACACCTTC. It yields the protein CSGRPGQSGYTF. The genes are TRBV20-1 and TRBJ1-2; TRBD1 might be the D (6 bases). CDR1 DFQATT and CDR2 SNEGSKA come from the germline V gene (reference sequence). The ends were cut back, 7 bases at V and 8 bases at J, with 17 bases in the middle. The CDR3 is 12 residues long.